This T cell receptor beta chain was sequenced during a study of cytomegalovirus exposure and HLA in healthy donors. Turning to the study itself: Unique TCRs from HLA-typed donors, some 85 million of them, were held in an early data release. Study-wide results and caveats: Sequencing probably produced one cluster of sequence variants that were highly shared.

PCR involved 60 Vbeta and 13 Jbeta primers. TCRdb's copy holds only in-frame clones and misses some; the assay was immunoSEQ multiplex PCR. Found here are approximately 190,000 clones, roughly four fifths of them singletons; the top ten hold around 2.1%. CDR1 and CDR2 from the germline V gene are SGHKS and YYEKEE (reference sequence). This CDR3 comprises 13 residues. V dropped 5 bases and J dropped 7 bases, with 16 bases sitting between them. Turning to this clone: Its antigen is currently unknown.

This chain uses TRBV5-5 with TRBJ2-7, with D maybe TRBD2 (5 bases). The source is a woman between 18 and 30 years old in good health and CMV-seropositive. Source material: PBMCs. CDR3 loop: CASSRLIWEEQYV. For the CDR3, the DNA is TGTGCCAGCAGTCGGCTTATTTGGGAGGAGCAGTACGTC.